One T cell receptor beta chain is described in this entry. This sample is drawn from a study of blood T cells in healthy people across ages. The second PCR ran roughly 6 to 11 cycles with a sample-barcoded 5' primer and J-beta primers. Each CDR3 protein gets one entry after TCRdb re-called the 5' RACE reads with MiXCR. The sample has over a million distinct CDR3 sequences, roughly 43% seen once; the top ten hold roughly 3.7%. Germline-derived CDR1 and CDR2 are MNHEY and SVGEGT. The V and J ends lost 7 bases and 9 bases respectively, with 19 bases between them. The CDR3 has 14 amino acids. V and J are TRBV6-2 or TRBV6-3 and TRBJ2-4, with a weak D call TRBD1 (6 bases). The sequenced sample consisted of blood. This receptor was identified in a young woman in good health. As DNA, the CDR3 is TGTGCCAGCACCCACAGGGTGAGTGCCAGCATTCAGTACTTC. This translates into CASTHRVSASIQYF.